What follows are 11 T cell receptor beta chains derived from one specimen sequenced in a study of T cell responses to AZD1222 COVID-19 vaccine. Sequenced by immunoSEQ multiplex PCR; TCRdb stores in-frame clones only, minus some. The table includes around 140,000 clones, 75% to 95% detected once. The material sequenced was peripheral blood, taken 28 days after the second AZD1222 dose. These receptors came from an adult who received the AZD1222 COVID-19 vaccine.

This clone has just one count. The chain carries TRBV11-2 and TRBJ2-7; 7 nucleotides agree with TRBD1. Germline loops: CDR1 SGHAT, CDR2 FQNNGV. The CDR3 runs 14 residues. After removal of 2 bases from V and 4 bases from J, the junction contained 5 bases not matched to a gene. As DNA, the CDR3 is TGTGCCAGCAGCTTACTAGGGGGACAGTACGAGCAGTACTTC. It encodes CASSLLGGQYEQYF.

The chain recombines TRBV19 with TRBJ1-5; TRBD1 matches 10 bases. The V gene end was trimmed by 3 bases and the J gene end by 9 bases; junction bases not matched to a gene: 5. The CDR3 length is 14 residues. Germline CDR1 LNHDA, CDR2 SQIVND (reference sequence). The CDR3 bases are TGTGCCAGTAGTATTTCGGGACAGGGGTGGCCCCAGCATTTT. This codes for CASSISGQGWPQHF. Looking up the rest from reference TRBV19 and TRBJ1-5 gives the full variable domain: DGGITQSPKYLFRKEGQNVTLSCEQNLNHDAMYWYRQDPGQGLRLIYYSQIVNDFQKGDIAEGYSVSREKKESFPLTVTSAQKNPTAFYLCASSISGQGWPQHFGDGTRLSIL.

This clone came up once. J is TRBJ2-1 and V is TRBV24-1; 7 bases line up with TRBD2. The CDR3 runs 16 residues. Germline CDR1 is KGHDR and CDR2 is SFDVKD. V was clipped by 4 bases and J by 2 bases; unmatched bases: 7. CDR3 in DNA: TGTGCCACCAGTGAGGGAGGGGAGCTCCCCTACAATGAGCAGTTCTTC. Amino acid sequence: CATSEGGELPYNEQFF.

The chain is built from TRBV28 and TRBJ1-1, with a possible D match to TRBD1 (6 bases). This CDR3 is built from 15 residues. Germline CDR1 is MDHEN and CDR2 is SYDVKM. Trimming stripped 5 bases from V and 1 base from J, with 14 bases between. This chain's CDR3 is CASSPSEGGNTEAFF. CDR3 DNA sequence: TGTGCCAGCAGTCCGTCGGAGGGGGGGAACACTGAAGCTTTCTTT.

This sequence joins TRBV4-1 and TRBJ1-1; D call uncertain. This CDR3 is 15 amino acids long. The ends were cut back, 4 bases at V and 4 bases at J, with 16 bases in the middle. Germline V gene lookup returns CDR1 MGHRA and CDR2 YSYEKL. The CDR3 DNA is TGCGCCAGCAGCCCTGTAGGGATTTTGGTCACTGAAGCTTTCTTT. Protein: CASSPVGILVTEAFF.

This CDR3 is CASIAGGPGNEQFF. CDR3 in DNA: TGTGCCAGCATAGCGGGGGGGCCGGGGAATGAGCAGTTCTTC. This chain links TRBV2 with TRBJ2-1; 11 bases line up with TRBD2. V shed 7 bases, J shed 7 bases, and the junction held 6 bases outside the gene matches. CDR1 SNHLY and CDR2 FYNNEI come from the germline V gene. The CDR3 contains 14 residues. Full variable domain (missing parts from reference TRBV2 and TRBJ2-1): EPEVTQTPSHQVTQMGQEVILRCVPISNHLYFYWYRQILGQKVEFLVSFYNNEISEKSEIFDDQFSVERPDGSNFTLKIRSTKLEDSAMYFCASIAGGPGNEQFFGPGTRLTVL.

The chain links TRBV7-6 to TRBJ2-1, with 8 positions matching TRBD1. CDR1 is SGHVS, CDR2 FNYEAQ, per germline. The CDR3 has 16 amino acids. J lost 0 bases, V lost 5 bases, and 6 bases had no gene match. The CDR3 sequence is CASSRGQGLSYNEQFF. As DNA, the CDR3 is TGTGCCAGCAGCCGCGGACAGGGCCTCTCCTACAATGAGCAGTTCTTC.

The CDR3: CAWGRPGQGAREQYF. CDR3 DNA: TGTGCCTGGGGGAGGCCTGGACAGGGGGCCCGGGAGCAGTACTTC. V is TRBV30 and J is TRBJ2-7; 11 nucleotides line up with TRBD1. This CDR3 is 15 amino acids long. V was pared by 5 bases and J by 7 bases, with 13 bases of the junction left unmatched. The germline V gene has CDR1 GTSNPN and CDR2 SVGIG (reference sequence). The whole variable domain, remainder taken from reference TRBV30 and TRBJ2-7, is SQTIHQWPATLVQPVGSPLSLECTVEGTSNPNLYWYRQAAGRGLQLLFYSVGIGQISSEVPQNLSASRPQDRQFILSSKKLLLSDSGFYLCAWGRPGQGAREQYFGPGTRLTVT.

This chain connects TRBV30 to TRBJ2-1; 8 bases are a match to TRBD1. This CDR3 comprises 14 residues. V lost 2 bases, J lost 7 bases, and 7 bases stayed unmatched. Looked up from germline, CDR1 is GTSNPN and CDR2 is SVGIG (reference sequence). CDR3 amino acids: CAWSPRTGRNEQFF. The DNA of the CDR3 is TGTGCCTGGAGTCCCCGGACAGGGCGGAATGAGCAGTTCTTC.

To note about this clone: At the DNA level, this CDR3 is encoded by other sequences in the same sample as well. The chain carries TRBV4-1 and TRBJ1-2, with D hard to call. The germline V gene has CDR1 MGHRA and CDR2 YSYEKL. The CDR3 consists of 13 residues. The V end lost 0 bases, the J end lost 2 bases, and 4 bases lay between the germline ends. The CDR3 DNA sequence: TGCGCCAGCAGCCAAGACGGGAACTATGGCTACACCTTC. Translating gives CASSQDGNYGYTF.

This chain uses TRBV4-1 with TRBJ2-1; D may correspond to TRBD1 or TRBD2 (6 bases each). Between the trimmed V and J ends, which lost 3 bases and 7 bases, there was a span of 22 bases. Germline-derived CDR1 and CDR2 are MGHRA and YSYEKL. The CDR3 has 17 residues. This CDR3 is CASSHSRGAPLRNEQFF. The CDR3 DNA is TGCGCCAGCAGCCACTCTAGGGGGGCACCCTTAAGGAATGAGCAGTTCTTC.